What follows describes a single TCR beta chain. CDR1 is DFQATT and CDR2 is SNEGSKA in the germline V gene (reference sequence). Trimming took 6 bases from V and 6 from J; bases not matched to a gene: 13. There are 14 residues in the CDR3. The sample is drawn from a study of T-cell reconstitution after alpha-beta-depleted transplantation in children. Preparation of the TCRbeta library was carried out with unique molecular identifiers. A single record per CDR3 protein comes from TCRdb applying MiXCR to the PCR reads. The sample lists approximately 980,000 distinct CDR3 sequences, about 29% occurring once.

The source of this sequence is a boy under three years old who had a stem cell transplant for SCID, so the T cells may come from the graft donor. The V and J genes are TRBV20-1 and TRBJ2-7, with 8 nucleotides matching TRBD1. This specimen consisted of PBMCs, mostly from graft donor cells, obtained 360 days after TCRalphabeta/CD19-depleted stem cell transplant. The CDR3 loop is CSATPDRGSSEQYF. The CDR3 bases are TGCAGTGCCACCCCCGACAGGGGCTCCAGCGAGCAGTACTTC.